This passage covers 11 T cell receptor beta chains from one sample sequenced in a study of OX40 agonist ivuxolimab in advanced cancers. Only in-frame clones appear in the TCRdb table, and some are missing; sequencing was by immunoSEQ multiplex PCR. The table lists under 40,000 clones, about nine tenths of them singletons. The source material was CD4+ or CD8+ T cells sorted from blood, sampled in a trial of the OX40 agonist ivuxolimab. The receptors derive from an adult with an advanced solid tumor such as melanoma, head and neck, liver or kidney cancer.

The chain joins TRBV11-1 to TRBJ1-2; perhaps TRBD1 as D (6 bases). Germline values: CDR1 SGHAT, CDR2 FQDESV (reference sequence). The V end lost 2 bases, the J end lost 13 bases, and 17 bases lay between the germline ends. This CDR3 comprises 13 residues. The CDR3 protein is CASSLRSDSFPTF. CDR3 DNA: TGTGCCAGCAGCTTACGGTCGGACAGCTTTCCCACCTTC.

The V and J genes are TRBV6-5 and TRBJ1-5; D may be TRBD1 (5 bases). Looked up from germline, CDR1 is MNHEY and CDR2 is SVGAGI. There are 13 residues in the CDR3. Trimming removed 5 bases at V and 4 bases at J, with 9 bases between. CDR3 DNA: TGTGCCAGCAGTATCAGGGAGAATCAGCCCCAGCATTTT. This sequence encodes CASSIRENQPQHF.

There are a few counts of this clone. The chain combines TRBV29-1 with TRBJ2-3, with a weak D call TRBD2 (7 bases). Germline-derived CDR1 and CDR2 are SQVTM and ANQGSEA. CDR3 size: 15 residues. V lost 6 bases to trimming and J lost 8 bases, with 24 bases between them. The CDR3 bases are TGCAGCGTCTGGGGGGGCGAGGGGGTTACGCGTACGCAGTATTTT. Translation: CSVWGGEGVTRTQYF.

The chain combines TRBV4-3 with TRBJ1-6, with 8 positions matching TRBD1. The CDR3 has 15 residues. After removal of 4 bases from V and 7 bases from J, the junction contained 6 bases not matched to a gene. Germline loops: CDR1 LGHNA, CDR2 YSLEER. CDR3: CASSLDRVGNSPLHF. As DNA, the CDR3 is TGCGCCAGCAGCCTGGACAGGGTGGGGAATTCACCCCTCCACTTT.

V and J are TRBV28 and TRBJ2-7, with TRBD1 matching 9 bases. CDR1 is MDHEN, CDR2 SYDVKM, per germline. Trimming cost V 6 bases and J 1 base; bases outside gene matches: 7. The CDR3 is 15 residues long. This chain's CDR3 is CASSTDRGPSYEQYF. The DNA of the CDR3 is TGTGCCAGCAGCACGGACAGGGGCCCTTCCTACGAGCAGTACTTC.

This clone was counted once. This chain links TRBV28 with TRBJ1-2; 8 nucleotides align to TRBD1. From germline, CDR1 is MDHEN and CDR2 SYDVKM. With 6 bases clipped from V and 8 bases from J, the junction kept 11 bases outside the gene matches. There are 14 residues in the CDR3. CDR3 region: CASRPGQAGRGYTF. Here the CDR3 DNA reads TGTGCCAGCAGACCGGGACAGGCAGGTAGAGGCTACACCTTC.

The chain couples TRBV10-3 to TRBJ2-7; maybe TRBD2 (5 bases). V was clipped by 0 bases and J by 7 bases, with 19 bases between them. The CDR3 runs 16 residues. Germline V gene lookup returns CDR1 ENHRY and CDR2 SYGVKD. The CDR3 spells CAISESGLSGPGEQYF. CDR3 nucleotide sequence: TGTGCCATCAGTGAGTCGGGGTTATCAGGACCGGGGGAGCAGTACTTC.

This chain connects TRBV18 to TRBJ2-7, with 9 bases lining up with TRBD2. Germline-derived CDR1 and CDR2 are KGHSH and LQKENI. With V trimmed by 5 bases and J by 4 bases, 12 bases remained unmatched. This CDR3 has 16 amino acids. The CDR3 region is CASSVLAGVKKYEQYF. For the CDR3, the DNA is TGTGCCAGCTCAGTTTTAGCGGGAGTAAAGAAATACGAGCAGTACTTC.

The CDR3 here is CASSAGWNTEAFF. The CDR3 DNA reads TGTGCCAGCAGCGCAGGGTGGAACACTGAAGCTTTCTTT. The chain links TRBV9 to TRBJ1-1, with D possibly TRBD1 on 5 matching bases. V was cut by 3 bases and J by 1 base, with 7 bases left in between. The CDR3 is 13 residues long. Germline V gene lookup returns CDR1 SGDLS and CDR2 YYNGEE. Together with reference TRBV9 and TRBJ1-1, the CDR3 gives the full variable domain: DSGVTQTPKHLITATGQRVTLRCSPRSGDLSVYWYQQSLDQGLQFLIQYYNGEERAKGNILERFSAQQFPDLHSELNLSSLELGDSALYFCASSAGWNTEAFFGQGTRLTVV.

V and J are TRBV6-5 and TRBJ2-3; 8 bases align to TRBD2. CDR1 MNHEY and CDR2 SVGAGI come from the germline V gene. This CDR3 contains 15 residues. With 4 bases clipped from V and 7 bases from J, the junction kept 10 bases outside the gene matches. CDR3 residues: CASSLAGGSANTQYF. DNA of the CDR3: TGTGCCAGCAGTTTGGCGGGGGGCAGCGCTAATACGCAGTATTTT.

The chain uses TRBV19 and TRBJ2-2; 8 bases align to TRBD2. CDR1 LNHDA and CDR2 SQIVND come from the germline V gene (reference sequence). V shed 3 bases and J 4 bases; nucleotides not matched to a gene: 4. This CDR3 contains 15 residues. The CDR3 DNA reads TGTGCCAGTAGTATTAAAGCGGGAGCCACCGGGGAGCTGTTTTTT. As protein: CASSIKAGATGELFF.